These T cell receptor beta chains were read from a single sample in a study of beta chain features in type 1 diabetes. Using immunoSEQ multiplex PCR, the repertoire was profiled, and TCRdb retains in-frame clones only, with some absent. This repertoire shows roughly 260,000 clones, 9.5% to 13% found once; its top ten account for 0.017%. The material sequenced was naive CD4+ T cells from blood. These receptors came from a man aged 25 to 40 with type 1 diabetes. Each CDR3 is given with its conserved first and last residue. Each record gives: D gene, clone size, V gene, J gene, CDR3 DNA, CDR3 protein. D genes are given only for firm matches. Clone size, where shown, is once, few, many, or a class for clones that have expanded.

D gene: .; clone size: .; V gene: TRBV27; J gene: TRBJ1-6; CDR3 DNA: TGTGCCAGCAGTTTGGAGAAGAGCTCCTATAATTCACCCCTCCACTTT; CDR3 protein: CASSLEKSSYNSPLHF
D gene: .; clone size: .; V gene: TRBV30; J gene: TRBJ2-1; CDR3 DNA: TGTGCCTGGAGTGTATGGGGCGACCACAATGAGCAGTTCTTC; CDR3 protein: CAWSVWGDHNEQFF
D gene: .; clone size: .; V gene: TRBV9; J gene: TRBJ1-6; CDR3 DNA: TGTGCCAGCAGCCAGGTGCTGGGGGCAGATTCACCCCTCCACTTT; CDR3 protein: CASSQVLGADSPLHF
D gene: TRBD2; clone size: few; V gene: TRBV29-1; J gene: TRBJ2-3; CDR3 DNA: TGCAGCGTTTCCGGACTAGCTGGTGCAGATACGCAGTATTTT; CDR3 protein: CSVSGLAGADTQYF
D gene: TRBD2; clone size: .; V gene: TRBV28; J gene: TRBJ2-5; CDR3 DNA: TGTGCCACCGGGAGGCTACACAGCGCCCCCCAAGAGACCCAGTACTTC; CDR3 protein: CATGRLHSAPQETQYF
D gene: .; clone size: .; V gene: TRBV7-3; J gene: TRBJ2-2; CDR3 DNA: TGTGCCAGCAGCTTTTCCGGGACACCCAACACCGGGGAGCTGTTTTTT; CDR3 protein: CASSFSGTPNTGELFF
D gene: TRBD1; clone size: .; V gene: TRBV9; J gene: TRBJ2-3; CDR3 DNA: TGTGCCAGCAGCGTGGGGACAGTATACACAGATACGCAGTATTTT; CDR3 protein: CASSVGTVYTDTQYF
D gene: TRBD2; clone size: few; V gene: TRBV9; J gene: TRBJ2-1; CDR3 DNA: TGTGCCAGCAGCGTAGTTGATACTAGCGTAAGCTCCTACAATGAGCAGTTCTTC; CDR3 protein: CASSVVDTSVSSYNEQFF
D gene: .; clone size: .; V gene: TRBV29-1; J gene: TRBJ2-2; CDR3 DNA: TGCAGCGTTGCCGGGGGGCCGAACACCGGGGAGCTGTTTTTT; CDR3 protein: CSVAGGPNTGELFF
D gene: .; clone size: .; V gene: TRBV18; J gene: TRBJ1-1; CDR3 DNA: TGTGCCAGCTCACCCCTGGGGGGGCCGAACACTGAAGCTTTCTTT; CDR3 protein: CASSPLGGPNTEAFF
D gene: TRBD1; clone size: .; V gene: TRBV7-9; J gene: TRBJ2-1; CDR3 DNA: TGTGCCAGCAGCAAGGGGGACAGATACAATGAGCAGTTCTTC; CDR3 protein: CASSKGDRYNEQFF
D gene: .; clone size: few; V gene: TRBV7-2; J gene: TRBJ1-5; CDR3 DNA: TGTGCCAGCAGCTTATCCCAGGGTCAGTATCAGCCCCAGCATTTT; CDR3 protein: CASSLSQGQYQPQHF
D gene: .; clone size: .; V gene: TRBV20-1; J gene: TRBJ2-4; CDR3 DNA: TGCAGTGCTAGGACAGTAAACATTCAGTACTTC; CDR3 protein: CSARTVNIQYF
D gene: TRBD1; clone size: few; V gene: TRBV7-9; J gene: TRBJ1-1; CDR3 DNA: TGTGCCAGCAGCTCCGGTGACTGGACAGGGAAGGTTGAAGCTTTCTTT; CDR3 protein: CASSSGDWTGKVEAFF
D gene: TRBD2; clone size: few; V gene: TRBV15; J gene: TRBJ2-3; CDR3 DNA: TGTGCCACCAGCAGAGATTCGCTAGCGGACACAGATACGCAGTATTTT; CDR3 protein: CATSRDSLADTDTQYF
D gene: TRBD2; clone size: .; V gene: TRBV9; J gene: TRBJ2-1; CDR3 DNA: TGTGCCAGCAGCGTAGGGGGGAGGGTTTACGAGCAGTTCTTC; CDR3 protein: CASSVGGRVYEQFF
D gene: TRBD2; clone size: few; V gene: TRBV2; J gene: TRBJ2-3; CDR3 DNA: TGTGCCGCGAGGCTGGGACTAGCGGGGGAGAGCACAGATACGCAGTATTTT; CDR3 protein: CAARLGLAGESTDTQYF
D gene: TRBD1; clone size: .; V gene: TRBV7-3; J gene: TRBJ2-1; CDR3 DNA: TGTGCCAGCAGCTCGAGACAGGGGGTTGTGGGTGAGCAGTTCTTC; CDR3 protein: CASSSRQGVVGEQFF
D gene: .; clone size: .; V gene: TRBV29-1; J gene: TRBJ2-1; CDR3 DNA: TGCAGCGGAAAGGGACTCCCCCATGAGCAGTTCTTC; CDR3 protein: CSGKGLPHEQFF
D gene: .; clone size: .; V gene: TRBV9; J gene: TRBJ2-2; CDR3 DNA: TGTGCCAGCAGCTCCGGGGAGACCGGGGAGCTGTTTTTT; CDR3 protein: CASSSGETGELFF
D gene: TRBD2; clone size: few; V gene: TRBV5-1; J gene: TRBJ2-7; CDR3 DNA: TGCGCCAGCAGCGCGGGGACTAGCGGGGGCCACTACGAGCAGTACTTC; CDR3 protein: CASSAGTSGGHYEQYF
D gene: TRBD1; clone size: .; V gene: TRBV28; J gene: TRBJ2-1; CDR3 DNA: TGTGCCAGCAGTACCGGGACAGGGGATGAGCAGTTCTTC; CDR3 protein: CASSTGTGDEQFF
D gene: TRBD2; clone size: .; V gene: TRBV9; J gene: TRBJ2-1; CDR3 DNA: TGTGCCAGCAGCGTAGTTGGGACTAGCCCTCTCCTCAATGAGCAGTTCTTC; CDR3 protein: CASSVVGTSPLLNEQFF
D gene: TRBD1; clone size: few; V gene: TRBV2; J gene: TRBJ1-5; CDR3 DNA: TGTGCCAGCAGTGATCCTCGCTTTGGACAGGAGACCTATCAGCCCCAGCATTTT; CDR3 protein: CASSDPRFGQETYQPQHF
D gene: .; clone size: few; V gene: TRBV19; J gene: TRBJ1-5; CDR3 DNA: TGTGCCAGTAGTATGGACAGTTATAGCAATCAGCCCCAGCATTTT; CDR3 protein: CASSMDSYSNQPQHF
D gene: .; clone size: .; V gene: TRBV28; J gene: TRBJ1-5; CDR3 DNA: TGTGCCAGCACCTCGCGGGGGGTGCCCCAGCATTTT; CDR3 protein: CASTSRGVPQHF
D gene: TRBD1; clone size: .; V gene: TRBV28; J gene: TRBJ1-2; CDR3 DNA: TGTGCCATAGACGGGACAGGCTATGGCTACACCTTC; CDR3 protein: CAIDGTGYGYTF
D gene: TRBD2; clone size: few; V gene: TRBV7-3; J gene: TRBJ2-2; CDR3 DNA: TGTGCCAGCAGCCGGACTAGCGGGGCCGGGGAGCTGTTTTTT; CDR3 protein: CASSRTSGAGELFF
D gene: .; clone size: .; V gene: TRBV10-3; J gene: TRBJ2-3; CDR3 DNA: TGTGCCATCAGTGACCCGACAGGACTCACAGATACGCAGTATTTT; CDR3 protein: CAISDPTGLTDTQYF
D gene: TRBD1; clone size: few; V gene: TRBV6-6; J gene: TRBJ2-3; CDR3 DNA: TGTGCCACCACAAGGGGGCGAGGGCCAGATACGCAGTATTTT; CDR3 protein: CATTRGRGPDTQYF
D gene: TRBD2; clone size: .; V gene: TRBV7-2; J gene: TRBJ2-3; CDR3 DNA: TGTGCCAGCAGCACTAGCGGGGTCCCAGATACGCAGTATTTT; CDR3 protein: CASSTSGVPDTQYF
D gene: .; clone size: .; V gene: TRBV7-9; J gene: TRBJ1-5; CDR3 DNA: TGTGCCAGCAGCTTTACAGGCAATCAGCCCCAGCATTTT; CDR3 protein: CASSFTGNQPQHF
D gene: .; clone size: few; V gene: TRBV30; J gene: TRBJ1-6; CDR3 DNA: TGTGCCTGGAGTGTAATCGGGGGGTCACCCCTCCACTTT; CDR3 protein: CAWSVIGGSPLHF
D gene: .; clone size: .; V gene: TRBV29-1; J gene: TRBJ1-2; CDR3 DNA: TGCAGCGTGCGCGGGGGGGGCGTGGTATATGGCTACACCTTC; CDR3 protein: CSVRGGGVVYGYTF
D gene: .; clone size: few; V gene: TRBV27; J gene: TRBJ2-7; CDR3 DNA: TGTGCCAGCAGTTTCTCGGGAAACTCCTACGAGCAGTACTTC; CDR3 protein: CASSFSGNSYEQYF
D gene: TRBD2; clone size: .; V gene: TRBV9; J gene: TRBJ2-3; CDR3 DNA: TGTGCCAGCAGCGTAGAGGGACTAGCAGGAGATACGCAGTATTTT; CDR3 protein: CASSVEGLAGDTQYF
D gene: TRBD1; clone size: few; V gene: TRBV7-9; J gene: TRBJ1-1; CDR3 DNA: TGTGCCAGCAGCCCCGGACAGGGGGAAACTGAAGCTTTCTTT; CDR3 protein: CASSPGQGETEAFF
D gene: .; clone size: .; V gene: TRBV7-2; J gene: TRBJ1-5; CDR3 DNA: TGTGCCAGCAGCCAGGTGGGAGCGAGCAATCAGCCCCAGCATTTT; CDR3 protein: CASSQVGASNQPQHF
D gene: .; clone size: few; V gene: TRBV9; J gene: TRBJ2-2; CDR3 DNA: TGTGCCAGCAGCGTAGGTCTAGCGCCGACCGGGGAGCTGTTTTTT; CDR3 protein: CASSVGLAPTGELFF
D gene: .; clone size: few; V gene: TRBV7-9; J gene: TRBJ1-2; CDR3 DNA: TGTGCCAGCAGTCCCAGGTCCGCCAGCCTCTATGGCTACACCTTC; CDR3 protein: CASSPRSASLYGYTF
D gene: .; clone size: .; V gene: TRBV28; J gene: TRBJ2-7; CDR3 DNA: TGTGCCAGCAGACTCGGTTACGAGCAGTACTTC; CDR3 protein: CASRLGYEQYF
D gene: .; clone size: few; V gene: TRBV18; J gene: TRBJ2-2; CDR3 DNA: TGTGCCAGCTCTCCCGGGACTGCGAACACCGGGGAGCTGTTTTTT; CDR3 protein: CASSPGTANTGELFF
D gene: .; clone size: few; V gene: TRBV7-9; J gene: TRBJ1-5; CDR3 DNA: TGTGCCAGCAGCTTACAAAATAGCAATCAGCCCCAGCATTTT; CDR3 protein: CASSLQNSNQPQHF
D gene: TRBD1; clone size: .; V gene: TRBV28; J gene: TRBJ2-1; CDR3 DNA: TGTGCCAGCAGTCTATCCGGGACAGGGATCAATGAGCAGTTCTTC; CDR3 protein: CASSLSGTGINEQFF